The 28 T cell receptor beta chains below all came from one sample that was sequenced in a study of CD4 T cell repertoires in COVID-19. TCRdb's table, derived via immunoSEQ multiplex PCR, lists solely in-frame clones and lacks some. This sample yields about 75,000 clones, of which 83% are seen a single time; approximately 0.6% belongs to the top ten. Specimen: CD4+ T cells from peripheral blood, collected after recovery from COVID-19. The receptors originated from a human donor who had COVID-19.

The chain employs TRBV10-3 and TRBJ2-1; D could derive from TRBD1 or TRBD2 (6 bases each). The CDR3 contains 15 residues. The germline V gene encodes CDR1 ENHRY and CDR2 SYGVKD. Trimming cost V 0 bases and J 7 bases, with 13 bases left between them. The CDR3 reads CAISESRGERNEQFF. Written as DNA, the CDR3 is TGTGCCATCAGTGAGTCTAGGGGGGAGCGGAATGAGCAGTTCTTC.

This rearrangement joins TRBV15 to TRBJ1-1; 10 bases fit TRBD1. V shed 0 bases, J shed 3 bases, and the junction held 10 bases outside the gene matches. The CDR3 sequence is 18 residues long. The germline V gene encodes CDR1 LNHNV and CDR2 YYDKDF (reference sequence). DNA for the CDR3: TGTGCCACCAGCAGAGATTATTCCGGGACAGGGGTGTACACTGAAGCTTTCTTT. Encoded protein: CATSRDYSGTGVYTEAFF.

V gene TRBV29-1 combines with J gene TRBJ1-1, with D perhaps TRBD1 (6 bases). CDR3 length: 12 amino acids. V lost 5 bases, J lost 8 bases, and 15 bases lay in between. Germline CDR1 is SQVTM and CDR2 is ANQGSEA. The CDR3 DNA sequence: TGCAGCGTTCCTTTATCCGGGACAGAAGCTTTCTTT. Its translation is CSVPLSGTEAFF.

The chain carries TRBV2 and TRBJ1-5, with D perhaps TRBD1 (6 bases). The CDR3 is made up of 15 amino acids. CDR1 and CDR2 (germline): SNHLY, FYNNEI. V lost 6 bases, J lost 3 bases, and 15 bases lay in between. CDR3 DNA sequence: TGTGCCAGCAGGGCCCGGACAGCACTCAATCAGCCCCAGCATTTT. It is translated as CASRARTALNQPQHF.

This chain links TRBV29-1 with TRBJ2-1; D ambiguous. The germline V gene has CDR1 SQVTM and CDR2 ANQGSEA. This CDR3 region has 17 residues. V dropped 0 bases and J dropped 4 bases, with 19 bases sitting between them. CDR3 loop: CSVEDQWAPPNYNEQFF. CDR3 nucleotides: TGCAGCGTTGAAGATCAGTGGGCCCCCCCCAATTACAATGAGCAGTTCTTC.

CDR3 nucleotide sequence: TGCGCCAGCAGTTACGTTTCTCAGGGGGGTGGCTACACCTTC. Residues: CASSYVSQGGGYTF. The rearrangement joins TRBV5-1 to TRBJ1-2; TRBD1 matches 7 bases. The CDR3 extends over 14 amino acids. Germline V gene data show CDR1 as SGHRS and CDR2 as YFSETQ. V shed 5 bases, J shed 7 bases, and the junction held 11 bases outside the gene matches.

The rearrangement joins TRBV15 to TRBJ2-1; a possible D gene is TRBD2 (6 bases). Trimming left V 5 bases short and J 0 bases short, with 11 bases between. The CDR3 sequence is 15 residues long. The germline V gene has CDR1 LNHNV and CDR2 YYDKDF (reference sequence). The CDR3 sequence: CATSGREDSYNEQFF. DNA for the CDR3: TGTGCCACCAGCGGCAGGGAGGACTCCTACAATGAGCAGTTCTTC.

This clone was recorded only once. V and J are TRBV19 and TRBJ1-6, with D hard to call. This CDR3 is built from 13 residues. The germline V and J ends were trimmed by 5 bases and 8 bases, with 10 bases remaining between them. CDR1 LNHDA and CDR2 SQIVND come from the germline V gene (reference sequence). The CDR3 bases are TGTGCCAGTAGTCCCTCTTGGGATTCACCCCTCCACTTT. It is translated as CASSPSWDSPLHF.

The rearrangement joins TRBV27 to TRBJ2-7; D is possibly TRBD2 (6 bases). Germline CDR1 is MNHEY and CDR2 is SMNVEV (reference sequence). The V end lost 5 bases, the J end lost 5 bases, and 13 bases lay between the germline ends. This CDR3 contains 13 residues. The chain's CDR3 is CASSPRRENEQYF. CDR3 in DNA: TGTGCCAGCAGTCCTCGACGGGAGAACGAGCAGTACTTC.

This clone was found once. The sample carries other DNA sequences with the same CDR3. The chain employs TRBV3-1 (or the pseudogene TRBV3-2) and TRBJ2-3; no clear D gene. This CDR3 contains 15 residues. Trimming shortened V by 1 base and J by 2 bases, and 10 bases separated the two germline ends. CDR1 is LGHDT and CDR2 is YNNKEL in the germline V gene (reference sequence). The CDR3 protein is CASSQGPTSTDTQYF. CDR3 in DNA: TGTGCCAGCAGCCAAGGTCCTACTTCCACAGATACGCAGTATTTT.

The chain has TRBV6-5 and TRBJ1-2; D call uncertain. Germline V lookup: CDR1 MNHEY, CDR2 SVGAGI. V gave up 6 bases and J gave up 7 bases, with 21 bases separating them. CDR3 size: 15 residues. The CDR3 DNA reads as TGTGCCAGCAGCTTGAGGACGGAAATGTCGAGTGGCTACACCTTC. It yields the protein CASSLRTEMSSGYTF.

The rearrangement links TRBV7-7 to TRBJ1-1; D is uncertain. The germline V gene has CDR1 SSHAT and CDR2 FNYEAQ (reference sequence). Deletions cut 1 base from V and 1 base from J, with 4 bases between. The CDR3 is 13 amino acids. Written as DNA, the CDR3 is TGTGCCAGCAGCTTAGAAACGAACACTGAAGCTTTCTTT. Translation gives CASSLETNTEAFF.

V usage is TRBV7-6 and J usage is TRBJ2-5; tentatively, D is TRBD1 (6 bases). Germline values: CDR1 SGHVS, CDR2 FNYEAQ. V gave up 4 bases and J gave up 6 bases, with 12 bases separating them. This CDR3 comprises 13 residues. This CDR3 is CASSSNRVKTQYF. The CDR3 DNA is TGTGCCAGCAGCTCCAACAGGGTGAAGACCCAGTACTTC.

The chain carries TRBV10-1 and TRBJ2-7; 12 positions match TRBD1. The CDR3 consists of 16 residues. V lost 3 bases, J lost 4 bases, and 7 bases stayed unmatched. Looked up from germline, CDR1 is WNHNN and CDR2 is SYGVQD (reference sequence). The CDR3 DNA sequence: TGCGCCAGCAGTGACCCTGGGACAGGGGGCGCGTACGAGCAGTACTTC. It is translated as CASSDPGTGGAYEQYF.

V gene TRBV28 combines with J gene TRBJ2-1; tentative D call: TRBD1 (6 bases). V gave up 2 bases and J gave up 7 bases, with 36 bases separating them. Germline CDR1 and CDR2: MDHEN and SYDVKM. The CDR3 covers 22 residues. CDR3 residues: CASSLRLRGKKTGTPLRNEQFF. The CDR3 DNA reads TGTGCCAGCAGTTTAAGGCTTAGGGGGAAAAAAACGGGAACCCCTCTGAGAAATGAGCAGTTCTTC.

The chain joins TRBV18 to TRBJ2-5, with D unclear. CDR3 length equals 14 residues. CDR1 is KGHSH and CDR2 is LQKENI in the germline V gene. V lost 6 bases, J lost 4 bases, and 15 bases lay in between. CDR3 amino acids: CASSQTHNAETQYF. In DNA, the CDR3 is TGTGCCAGCTCTCAGACCCACAACGCAGAGACCCAGTACTTC.

The chain recombines TRBV10-3 with TRBJ1-1; the D is unclear. Germline lookup yields CDR1 ENHRY and CDR2 SYGVKD. With 10 bases removed from V and 4 bases from J, the gap between germline ends came to 13 bases. This CDR3 spans 12 amino acids. The chain's CDR3 is CATSGIRTEAFF. The CDR3 nucleotides are TGTGCCACCTCCGGGATCCGCACTGAAGCTTTCTTT.

CDR3 sequence (DNA): TGTGCCAGCAGTCCCCGACAGGGGCAGAACACTGAAGCTTTCTTT. This gives the protein CASSPRQGQNTEAFF. The rearrangement joins TRBV27 to TRBJ1-1, with 8 nucleotides matching TRBD1. The CDR3 runs to 15 residues. The V gene end was trimmed by 5 bases and the J gene end by 1 base; junction bases not matched to a gene: 6. Per germline, CDR1 MNHEY and CDR2 SMNVEV (reference sequence).

This chain links TRBV5-1 with TRBJ2-7, with D perhaps being TRBD1 or TRBD2 (5 bases each). The V end lost 4 bases, the J end lost 3 bases, and 11 bases lay between the germline ends. The CDR3 runs 13 residues. CDR1 is SGHRS and CDR2 is YFSETQ in the germline V gene. The CDR3 reads CASSRDGYYEQYF. The CDR3 bases are TGCGCCAGCAGCCGGGACGGGTACTACGAGCAGTACTTC.

The chain employs TRBV4-1 and TRBJ1-1; D uncertain. Germline CDR1 MGHRA, CDR2 YSYEKL. There are 15 residues in the CDR3. The ends were cut back, 1 base at V and 3 bases at J, with 12 bases in the middle. The CDR3 loop is CASSQAARLHTEAFF. The CDR3 DNA reads TGCGCCAGCAGCCAAGCTGCACGGTTGCACACTGAAGCTTTCTTT.

The DNA for the CDR3 is TGTGCCAGCAGCCGGGACAGCTCCTACAATGAGCAGTTCTTC. Its translation is CASSRDSSYNEQFF. This chain links TRBV5-6 with TRBJ2-1; TRBD1 agrees at 7 bases. The CDR3 extends over 14 amino acids. CDR1 is SGHDT, CDR2 YYEEEE, per germline. The V segment lost 4 bases and the J segment 0 bases; nucleotides outside the gene matches: 1.

The rearrangement links TRBV10-3 to TRBJ2-1, with 7 bases identical to TRBD1. The CDR3 runs to 16 residues. The germline gives CDR1 ENHRY, CDR2 SYGVKD. V lost 6 bases to trimming and J lost 0 bases; unmatched junction nucleotides: 8. The DNA of the CDR3 is TGTGCCATCAGGGGGACAGTTCTCAGCTCCTACAATGAGCAGTTCTTC. Residues: CAIRGTVLSSYNEQFF.

This clone was detected once. The gene calls are TRBV2 and TRBJ1-3; D gene ambiguous. The length of the CDR3 is 13 residues. Germline CDR1 reads SNHLY; CDR2 reads FYNNEI. V gave up 3 bases and J gave up 1 base, with 4 bases separating them. CDR3 region: CASSDGSGNTIYF. For the CDR3, the DNA is TGTGCCAGCAGTGACGGATCTGGAAACACCATATATTTT.

The J gene is TRBJ2-2, the V gene TRBV28; no firm D call. This CDR3 spans 12 amino acids. The V and J ends lost 7 bases and 1 base respectively, with 4 bases between them. Germline V gene lookup returns CDR1 MDHEN and CDR2 SYDVKM. The CDR3 DNA is TGTGCCAGCAAGTTGAACACCGGGGAGCTGTTTTTT. Protein sequence: CASKLNTGELFF.

The V call is TRBV5-6, the J call TRBJ2-3; D is possibly TRBD1 or TRBD2 (6 bases each). V was pared by 4 bases and J by 3 bases, with 21 bases between. CDR1 and CDR2 (germline): SGHDT, YYEEEE. CDR3 length: 17 residues. DNA of the CDR3: TGTGCCAGCAGCCCTGGGTTAAGAGGAGGGACAACAGATACGCAGTATTTT. Its translation: CASSPGLRGGTTDTQYF.

The chain is built from TRBV11-3 and TRBJ1-1; no clear D gene. Germline-derived CDR1 and CDR2 are SGHNT and YENEEA. The CDR3 consists of 16 residues. V was clipped by 5 bases and J by 4 bases, with 20 bases between them. CDR3 region: CASSPGSSPIPTEAFF. The CDR3 nucleotides read TGTGCCAGCAGCCCGGGCAGTTCTCCCATTCCCACTGAAGCTTTCTTT.

The V and J genes are TRBV12-3 or TRBV12-4 and TRBJ2-4; D remains ambiguous. Trimming took off 4 bases at V and 6 bases at J, with 7 bases between the two ends. This CDR3 is 12 amino acids long. CDR3 nucleotides: TGTGCCAGCAGTTCATCCTTAAACATTCAGTACTTC. Its protein product is CASSSSLNIQYF.

With regard to this clone: The same CDR3 arises from other DNA sequences in this sample as well. The chain uses TRBV5-5 and TRBJ2-7; TRBD1 agrees at 10 bases. V was clipped by 0 bases and J by 4 bases; unmatched bases: 4. Germline CDR1 is SGHKS and CDR2 is YYEKEE (reference sequence). The CDR3 consists of 15 residues. CDR3 in amino acids: CASSLGQGAQYEQYF. The CDR3, as DNA: TGTGCCAGCAGCTTGGGACAGGGGGCGCAGTACGAGCAGTACTTC.